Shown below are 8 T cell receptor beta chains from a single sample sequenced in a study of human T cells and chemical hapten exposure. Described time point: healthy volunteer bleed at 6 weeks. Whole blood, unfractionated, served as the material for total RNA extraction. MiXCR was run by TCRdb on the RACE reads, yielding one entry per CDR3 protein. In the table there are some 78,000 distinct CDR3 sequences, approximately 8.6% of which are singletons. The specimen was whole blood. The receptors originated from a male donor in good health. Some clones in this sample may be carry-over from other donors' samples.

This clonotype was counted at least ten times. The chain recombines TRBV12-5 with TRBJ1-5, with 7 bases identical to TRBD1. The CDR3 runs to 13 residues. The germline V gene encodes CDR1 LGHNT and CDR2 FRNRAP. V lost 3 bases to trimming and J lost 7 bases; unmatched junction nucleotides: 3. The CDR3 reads CASGLQGRQPQHF. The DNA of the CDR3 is TGTGCTAGTGGTTTACAGGGGAGGCAGCCCCAGCATTTT.

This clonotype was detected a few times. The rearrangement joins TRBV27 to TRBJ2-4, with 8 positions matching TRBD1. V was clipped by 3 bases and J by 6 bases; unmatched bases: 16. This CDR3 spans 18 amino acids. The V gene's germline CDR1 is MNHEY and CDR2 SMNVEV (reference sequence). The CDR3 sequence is CASSLTTLGQGAPNIQYF. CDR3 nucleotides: TGTGCCAGCAGTTTGACCACCCTTGGACAGGGAGCTCCAAACATTCAGTACTTC.

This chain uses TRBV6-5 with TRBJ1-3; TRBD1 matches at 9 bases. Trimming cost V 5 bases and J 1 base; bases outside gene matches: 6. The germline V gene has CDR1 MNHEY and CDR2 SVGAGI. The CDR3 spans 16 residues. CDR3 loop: CASSPTGGLSGNTIYF. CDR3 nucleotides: TGTGCCAGCAGTCCTACAGGGGGCCTATCTGGAAACACCATATATTTT.

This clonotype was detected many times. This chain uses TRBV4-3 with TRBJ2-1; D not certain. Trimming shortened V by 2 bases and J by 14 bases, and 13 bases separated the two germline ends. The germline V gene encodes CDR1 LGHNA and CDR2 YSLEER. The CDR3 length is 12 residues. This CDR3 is CASSQSKGPKFF. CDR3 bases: TGCGCCAGCAGCCAAAGTAAGGGCCCCAAGTTCTTC.

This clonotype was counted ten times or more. CDR3: CASSDGDRSYEQYF. The CDR3 DNA follows: TGTGCCAGCAGTGACGGGGACAGATCCTACGAGCAGTACTTC. The chain recombines TRBV6-1 with TRBJ2-7; 7 nucleotides line up with TRBD1. The J segment lost 1 base and the V segment lost 3 bases, leaving 3 bases of the junction unmatched. There are 14 residues in the CDR3. CDR1 is MNHNS and CDR2 is SASEGT in the germline V gene.

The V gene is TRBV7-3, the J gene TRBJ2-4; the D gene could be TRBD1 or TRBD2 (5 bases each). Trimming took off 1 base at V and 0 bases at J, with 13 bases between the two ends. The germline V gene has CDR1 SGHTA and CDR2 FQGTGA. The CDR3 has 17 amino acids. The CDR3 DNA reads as TGTGCCAGCAGCTTAAACTTCAGGGAGATAGCCAAAAACATTCAGTACTTC. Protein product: CASSLNFREIAKNIQYF. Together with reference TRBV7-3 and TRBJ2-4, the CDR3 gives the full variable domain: GAGVSQTPSNKVTEKGKYVELRCDPISGHTALYWYRQSLGQGPEFLIYFQGTGAADDSGLPNDRFFAVRPEGSVSTLKIQRTERGDSAVYLCASSLNFREIAKNIQYFGAGTRLSVL.

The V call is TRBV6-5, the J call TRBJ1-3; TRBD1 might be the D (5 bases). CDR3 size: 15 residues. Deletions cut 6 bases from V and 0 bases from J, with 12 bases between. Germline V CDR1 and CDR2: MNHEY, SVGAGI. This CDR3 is CASSSQGFSGNTIYF. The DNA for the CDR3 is TGTGCCAGCAGCTCCCAGGGCTTCTCTGGAAACACCATATATTTT.

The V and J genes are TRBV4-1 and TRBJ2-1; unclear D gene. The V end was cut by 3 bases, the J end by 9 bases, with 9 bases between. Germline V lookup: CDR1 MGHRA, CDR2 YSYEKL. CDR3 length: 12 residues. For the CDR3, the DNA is TGCGCCAGCAGCCAGGACGTGGGTGAGCAGTTCTTC. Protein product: CASSQDVGEQFF.